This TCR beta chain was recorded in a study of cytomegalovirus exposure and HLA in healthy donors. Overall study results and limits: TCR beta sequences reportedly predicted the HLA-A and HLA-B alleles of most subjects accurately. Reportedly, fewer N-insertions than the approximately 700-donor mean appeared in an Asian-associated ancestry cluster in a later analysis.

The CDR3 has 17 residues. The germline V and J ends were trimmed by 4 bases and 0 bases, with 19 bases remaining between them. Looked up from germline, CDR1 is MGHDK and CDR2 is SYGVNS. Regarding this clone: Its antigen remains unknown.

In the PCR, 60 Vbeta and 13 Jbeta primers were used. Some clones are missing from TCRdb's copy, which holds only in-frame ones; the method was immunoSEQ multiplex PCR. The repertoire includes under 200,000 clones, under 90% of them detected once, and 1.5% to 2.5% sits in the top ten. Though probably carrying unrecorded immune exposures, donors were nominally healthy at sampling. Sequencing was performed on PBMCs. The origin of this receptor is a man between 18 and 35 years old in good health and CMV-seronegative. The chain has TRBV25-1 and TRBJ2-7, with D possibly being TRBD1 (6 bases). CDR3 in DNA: TGTGCCAGCAGTGGTTCCGGGACATACGAGAACTCCTACGAGCAGTACTTC. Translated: CASSGSGTYENSYEQYF.